This T cell receptor (beta chain) was identified during a study of post-analysis software for immune sequencing data (dated by TCRdb to between 2014 and 2016). About the full investigation: The recorded disease courses included relapsing-remitting, secondary progressive and progressive-relapsing multiple sclerosis, and some patients had no subtype annotation. The patient repertoires were set against around ten previously published healthy control repertoires from donors whose ages ranged from roughly 6 to 26 years. A subset of samples was prepared in parallel using single-end sample barcoding, then pooled and co-amplified after Illumina adapter ligation. Points the paper makes about the study in general: Significantly higher frequencies in patients than in controls were found for several TRBV segments, including TRBV5-6, TRBV5-1 and TRBV20-1. Direct clustering with F measure revealed strong co-clustering of samples prepared in the same batch, which led to a batch-effect correction. The multiple sclerosis patient group was slightly younger than the control group. Multiple sclerosis patients had significantly lower normalized Chao1 diversity than controls, a result that suggests substantial peripheral T-cell clonal expansion.

Comment on this clonotype: The antigen it recognizes is unknown. Since a much larger clone is just one base distant, this may be a read error.

V lost 5 bases and J lost 1 base, and the count of bases not matched to a germline gene is 3. The CDR3 runs 14 amino acids, cysteine and phenylalanine included. The CDR3 DNA has 42 bases and is translated from base 1. Looking up the germline V gene yields CDR1 SGHVS and CDR2 FQNEAQ. Receptor libraries were prepared by PCR. Reads for this sample came from an Illumina HiSeq 2500. To reduce PCR and sequencing biases, unique molecular identifiers were incorporated into the TCR beta cDNA libraries. Roughly 0.5 million cDNA molecules were obtained per 1 to 10 million input T cells, so each molecule approximated one T cell. The patient libraries were prepared and sequenced using the same protocol as the earlier healthy control dataset. Samples belonging to the same batch were prepared together, multiplexed and sequenced on a shared HiSeq lane. The original methods were these. Raw barcoded reads were processed with MIGEC, discarding single-read molecular identifier groups before consensus assembly and CDR3 extraction. VDJtools was used for post-analysis of the clonotype tables, with diversity normalized by down-sampling every dataset to the smallest sample size. To correct batch-related cross-sample contamination, repertoire overlap clustering matched CDR3 amino acid sequences but not nucleotide sequences. TCRdb redid the processing of the public reads, applying fastp at Q25 and MiXCR, and retained in-frame beta chains. Identical CDR3 protein sequences are pooled into one entry, listed with their most common genes and DNA. TCRdb, not the original authors, processed these V and J calls. This sample holds hundreds of thousands of distinct CDR3 sequences; 53% were observed only once. Approximately 4.4% of the sample is held by the ten biggest clonotypes.

TCR beta repertoires were profiled from peripheral blood of 13 young patients with multiple sclerosis to demonstrate the VDJtools post-analysis software. The patients with multiple sclerosis were children and adolescents between roughly 6 and 17 years of age. The sequenced material came from blood. This clonotype originated in a girl aged 5 to 17 with multiple sclerosis. The sequence links TRBV7-8 to TRBJ2-5; 8 bases in the junction line up with TRBD1. The sequenced DNA is TGTGCCAGCAGCGTGGACAGGGCCCAAGAGACCCAGTACTTC. This translates into CASSVDRAQETQYF.